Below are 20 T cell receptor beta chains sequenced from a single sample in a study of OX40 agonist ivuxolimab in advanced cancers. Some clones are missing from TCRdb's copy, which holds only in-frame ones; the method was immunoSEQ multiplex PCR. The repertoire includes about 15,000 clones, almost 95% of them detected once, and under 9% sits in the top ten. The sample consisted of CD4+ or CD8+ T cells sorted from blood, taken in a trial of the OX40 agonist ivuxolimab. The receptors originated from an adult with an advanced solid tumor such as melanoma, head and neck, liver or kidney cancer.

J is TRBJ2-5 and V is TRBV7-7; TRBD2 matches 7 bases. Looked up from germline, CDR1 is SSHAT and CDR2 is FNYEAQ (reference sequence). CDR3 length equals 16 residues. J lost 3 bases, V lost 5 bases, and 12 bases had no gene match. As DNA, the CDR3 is TGTGCCAGCAGCCCGGAGGGGAGGGTTAGGGAAGAGACCCAGTACTTC. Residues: CASSPEGRVREETQYF.

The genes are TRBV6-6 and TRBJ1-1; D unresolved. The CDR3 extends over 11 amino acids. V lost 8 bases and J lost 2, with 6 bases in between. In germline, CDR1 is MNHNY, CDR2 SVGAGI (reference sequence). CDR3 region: CASGVNTEAFF. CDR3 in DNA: TGTGCCAGCGGTGTAAACACTGAAGCTTTCTTT.

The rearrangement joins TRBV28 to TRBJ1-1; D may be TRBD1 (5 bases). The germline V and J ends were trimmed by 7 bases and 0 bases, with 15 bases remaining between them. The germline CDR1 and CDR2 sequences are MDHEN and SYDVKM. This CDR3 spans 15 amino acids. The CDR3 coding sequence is TGTGCCAGCAACATTGGGACTGCCCTGAACACTGAAGCTTTCTTT. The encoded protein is CASNIGTALNTEAFF.

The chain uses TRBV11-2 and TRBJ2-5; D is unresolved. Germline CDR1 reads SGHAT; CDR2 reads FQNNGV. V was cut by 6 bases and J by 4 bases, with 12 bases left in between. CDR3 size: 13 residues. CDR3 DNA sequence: TGTGCCAGCAGGGACCGGAACTCAGAGACCCAGTACTTC. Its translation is CASRDRNSETQYF.

The CDR3 coding sequence is TGCGCCAGCAGCCCTCTGGGACTAGCGGGGGAAGAGACCCAGTACTTC. Protein sequence: CASSPLGLAGEETQYF. The rearrangement links TRBV4-1 to TRBJ2-5; 14 bases fit TRBD2. Germline CDR1 and CDR2: MGHRA and YSYEKL. This CDR3 comprises 16 residues. Losses at the gene ends were 4 bases for V and 3 bases for J; bases not matched to a gene: 4.

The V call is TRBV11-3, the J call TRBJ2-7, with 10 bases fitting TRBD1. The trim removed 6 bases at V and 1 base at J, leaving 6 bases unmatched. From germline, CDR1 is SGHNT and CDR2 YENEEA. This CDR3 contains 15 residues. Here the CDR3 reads CASRPGTGVSYEQYF. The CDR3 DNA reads TGTGCCAGCAGACCCGGGACAGGGGTTTCCTACGAGCAGTACTTC.

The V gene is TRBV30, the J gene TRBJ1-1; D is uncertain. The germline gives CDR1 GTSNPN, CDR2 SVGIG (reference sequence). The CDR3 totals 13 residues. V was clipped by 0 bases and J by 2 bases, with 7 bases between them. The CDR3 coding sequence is TGTGCCTGGAGTGTAATGACAAACACTGAAGCTTTCTTT. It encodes CAWSVMTNTEAFF.

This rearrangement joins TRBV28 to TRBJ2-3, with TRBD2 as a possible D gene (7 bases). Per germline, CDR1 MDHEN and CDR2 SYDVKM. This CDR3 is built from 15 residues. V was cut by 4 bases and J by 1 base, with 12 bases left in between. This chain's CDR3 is CASSWGGQGTDTQYF. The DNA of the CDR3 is TGTGCCAGCAGTTGGGGGGGGCAGGGCACAGATACGCAGTATTTT.

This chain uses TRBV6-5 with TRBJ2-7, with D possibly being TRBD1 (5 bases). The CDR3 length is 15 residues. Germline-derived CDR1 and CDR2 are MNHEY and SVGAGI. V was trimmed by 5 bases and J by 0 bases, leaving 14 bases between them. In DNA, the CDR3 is TGTGCCAGCAGTCCCTTCAGGGCGAGCTCCTACGAGCAGTACTTC. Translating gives CASSPFRASSYEQYF.

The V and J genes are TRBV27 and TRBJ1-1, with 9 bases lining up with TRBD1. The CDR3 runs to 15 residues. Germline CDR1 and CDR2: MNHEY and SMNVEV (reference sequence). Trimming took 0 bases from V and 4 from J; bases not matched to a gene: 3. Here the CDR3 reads CASSLSTGGTTEAFF. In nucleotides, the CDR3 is TGTGCCAGCAGTTTATCAACAGGGGGCACCACTGAAGCTTTCTTT.

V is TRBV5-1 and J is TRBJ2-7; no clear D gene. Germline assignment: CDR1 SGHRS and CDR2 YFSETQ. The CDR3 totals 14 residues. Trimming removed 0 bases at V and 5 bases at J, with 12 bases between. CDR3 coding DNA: TGCGCCAGCAGCTTGGCGGTGACACTTAACGAGCAGTACTTC. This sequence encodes CASSLAVTLNEQYF.

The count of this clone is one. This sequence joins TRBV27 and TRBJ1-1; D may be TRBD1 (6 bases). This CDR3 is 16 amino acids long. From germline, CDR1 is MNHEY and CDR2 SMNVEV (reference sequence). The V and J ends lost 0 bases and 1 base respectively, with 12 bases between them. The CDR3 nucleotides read TGTGCCAGCAGTTTATCAGCAGGGGAGGGGAACACTGAAGCTTTCTTT. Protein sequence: CASSLSAGEGNTEAFF.

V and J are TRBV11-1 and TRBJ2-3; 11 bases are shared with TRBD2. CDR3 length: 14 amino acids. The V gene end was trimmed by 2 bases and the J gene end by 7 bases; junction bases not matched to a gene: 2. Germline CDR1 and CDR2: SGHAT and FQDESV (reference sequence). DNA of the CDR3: TGTGCCAGCAGCTTACCTAGCGGGAGGAATACGCAGTATTTT. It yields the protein CASSLPSGRNTQYF.

The DNA of the CDR3 is TGTGCCAGCAGCTCCAGAGCTAGCGGGAGGACCGGGGAGCTGTTTTTT. Translation gives CASSSRASGRTGELFF. The chain carries TRBV11-3 and TRBJ2-2; 11 nucleotides agree with TRBD2. The CDR3 is made up of 16 amino acids. Germline V gives CDR1 SGHNT, CDR2 YENEEA. Trimming removed 4 bases from V and 5 bases from J; junction bases left unmatched: 6.

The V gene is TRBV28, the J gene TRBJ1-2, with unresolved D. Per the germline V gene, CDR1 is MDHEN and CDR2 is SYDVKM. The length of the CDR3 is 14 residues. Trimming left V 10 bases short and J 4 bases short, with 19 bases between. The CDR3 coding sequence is TGTGCCATCTGCGGGTTGGAGGCTGCCTATGGCTACACCTTC. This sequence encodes CAICGLEAAYGYTF.

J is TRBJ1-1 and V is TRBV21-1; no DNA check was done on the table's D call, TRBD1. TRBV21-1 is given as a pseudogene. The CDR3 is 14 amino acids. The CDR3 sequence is CASSRQYRGTEAFF. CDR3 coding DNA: TGTGCCAGCAGCAGACAATATAGGGGCACTGAAGCTTTCTTT.

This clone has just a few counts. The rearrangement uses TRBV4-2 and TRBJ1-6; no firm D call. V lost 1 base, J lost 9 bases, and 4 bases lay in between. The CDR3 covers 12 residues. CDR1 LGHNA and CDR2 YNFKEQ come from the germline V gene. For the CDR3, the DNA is TGTGCCAGCAGCCAAGGTGGTTCACCCCTCCACTTT. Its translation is CASSQGGSPLHF.

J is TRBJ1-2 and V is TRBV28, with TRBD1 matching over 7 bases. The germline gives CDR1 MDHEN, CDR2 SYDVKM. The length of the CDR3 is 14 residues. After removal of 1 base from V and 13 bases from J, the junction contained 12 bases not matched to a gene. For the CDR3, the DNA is TGTGCCAGCAGTTTATCCCAGGGTGTGCAGGGGGGCACCTTC. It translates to CASSLSQGVQGGTF.

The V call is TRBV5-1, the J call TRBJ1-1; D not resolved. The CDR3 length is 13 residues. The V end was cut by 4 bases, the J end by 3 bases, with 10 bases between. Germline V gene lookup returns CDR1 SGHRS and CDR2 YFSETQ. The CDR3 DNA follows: TGCGCCAGCAGCATGAGAGCTGACACTGAAGCTTTCTTT. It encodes CASSMRADTEAFF.

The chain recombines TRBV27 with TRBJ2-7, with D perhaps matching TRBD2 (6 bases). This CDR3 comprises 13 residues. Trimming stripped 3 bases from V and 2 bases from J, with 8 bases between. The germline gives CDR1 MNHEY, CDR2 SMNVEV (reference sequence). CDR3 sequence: CASSLRGTYEQYF. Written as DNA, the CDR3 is TGTGCCAGCAGTTTGCGGGGCACCTACGAGCAGTACTTC.